This TCR beta chain was identified during a study of Graves' ophthalmopathy and Graves' hyperthyroidism. Germline values: CDR1 SGHVS, CDR2 FNYEAQ. The CDR3 runs 13 residues. V was cut by 5 bases and J by 2 bases, with 10 bases left in between. The TCR beta CDR3 regions underwent amplification from RNA transcripts. HTBI primers served in a first-round RT-PCR, which a second-round multiplex PCR followed. TCRdb re-analysed the multiplex PCR reads in MiXCR, keeping a single row per CDR3 protein. The repertoire has about 740,000 distinct CDR3 sequences, approximately 40% of them found once; the top ten carry less than 55%.

The genes are TRBV7-6 and TRBJ2-7; D ambiguous. The clonotype originates from an adult man with Graves' ophthalmopathy. The sample was peripheral blood. CDR3 DNA: TGTGCCAGCAGCGATACAAGCGCCTACGAGCAGTACTTC. Translated: CASSDTSAYEQYF.